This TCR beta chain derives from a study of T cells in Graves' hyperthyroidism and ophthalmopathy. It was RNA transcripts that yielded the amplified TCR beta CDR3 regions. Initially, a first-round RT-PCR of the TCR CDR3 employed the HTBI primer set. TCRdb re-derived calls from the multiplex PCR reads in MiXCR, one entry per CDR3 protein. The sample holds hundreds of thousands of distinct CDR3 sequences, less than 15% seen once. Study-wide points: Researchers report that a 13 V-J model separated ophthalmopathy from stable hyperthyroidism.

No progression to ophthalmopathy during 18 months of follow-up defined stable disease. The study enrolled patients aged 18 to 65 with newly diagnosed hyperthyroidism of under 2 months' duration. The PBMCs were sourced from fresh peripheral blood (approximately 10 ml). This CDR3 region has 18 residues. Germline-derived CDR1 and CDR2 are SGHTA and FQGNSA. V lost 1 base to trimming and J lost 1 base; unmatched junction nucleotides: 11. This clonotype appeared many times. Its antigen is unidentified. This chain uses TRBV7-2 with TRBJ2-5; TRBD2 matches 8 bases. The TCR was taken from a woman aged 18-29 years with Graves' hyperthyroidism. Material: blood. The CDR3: CASSLGGDLAGIQETQYF. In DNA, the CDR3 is TGTGCCAGCAGCTTAGGAGGGGACTTAGCGGGGATCCAAGAGACCCAGTACTTC.